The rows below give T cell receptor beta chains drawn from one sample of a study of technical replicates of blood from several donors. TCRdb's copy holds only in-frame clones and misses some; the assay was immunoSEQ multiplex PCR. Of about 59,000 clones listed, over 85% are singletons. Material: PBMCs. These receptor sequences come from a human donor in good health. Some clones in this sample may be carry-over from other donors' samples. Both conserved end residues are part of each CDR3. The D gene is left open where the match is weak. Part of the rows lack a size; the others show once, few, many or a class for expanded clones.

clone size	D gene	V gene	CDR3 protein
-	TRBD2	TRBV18	CASSLRGNSGPKCPCTDTQYF
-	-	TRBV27	CASSRLDTQYF
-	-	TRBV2	CASIRDNGAGELFF
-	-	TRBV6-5	CASSYKDKGAKNIQYF
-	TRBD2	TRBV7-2	CASSFRGVETQYF
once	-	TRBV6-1	CASSEPVRQIYEQYF
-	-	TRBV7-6	CASKGGAPDAGELFF
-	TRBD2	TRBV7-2	CASSLVGTSGISSYEQYF
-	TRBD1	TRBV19	CASWGTGRYGYTF
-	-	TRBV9	CASSPVSSYEQYF
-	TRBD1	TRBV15	CATSRDPGGRTDTQYF
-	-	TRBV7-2	CASSLERNRGNQPQHF
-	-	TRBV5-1	CASSLNPPPTEAFF
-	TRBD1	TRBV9	CASSPRWGTGPYEQYF
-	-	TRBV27	CASSFSGALDGYTF
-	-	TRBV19	CASSMPTGGRSGNTIYF
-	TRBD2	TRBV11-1	CASSLLAGGNTDTQYF
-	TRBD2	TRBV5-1	CASSLMGGLYNEQFF
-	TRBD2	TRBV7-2	CASSVGLVQGEQYF
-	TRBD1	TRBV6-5	CASSYLGTGGSPLHF
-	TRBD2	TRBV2	CASSETGRAGNEQFF
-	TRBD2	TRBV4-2	CASSQDPSGRARTGELFF
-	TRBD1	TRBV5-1	CASSWDRVTYEQYF
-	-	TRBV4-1	CASSQGAGGRTNEKLFF
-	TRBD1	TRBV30	CAWSSGQAHEQYF
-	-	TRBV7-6	CASSPGGLSNYGYTF
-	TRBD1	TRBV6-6	CASGRAGGGEKLFF
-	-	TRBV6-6	CASSWGLAVETQYF
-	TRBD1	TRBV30	CAWTEGTVSSYEQYF
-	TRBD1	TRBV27	CASSLSGTGWGSYEQYF
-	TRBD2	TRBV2	CASQEREGGKQFF
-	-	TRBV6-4	CASSDSGSGNTGELFF
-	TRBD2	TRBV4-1	CASGLAGAQGGQETQYF
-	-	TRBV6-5	CASTGHLNTEAFF
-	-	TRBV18	CASSGLVAYNEQFF
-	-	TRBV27	CASAPGLRNQPQHF
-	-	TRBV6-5	CASRPPGGGGNTIYF
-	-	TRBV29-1	CSVDDLAPEAFF
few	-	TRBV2	CASREYSNQPQHF
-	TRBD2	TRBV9	CASSVGTGGGRFADTQYF
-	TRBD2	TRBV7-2	CASTTRLAGQETQYF
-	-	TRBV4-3	CASSLQTDRSGNTIYF
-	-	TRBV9	CASSVGSSKDNEQFF
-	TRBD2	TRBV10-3	CAISQAGGAPNEQFF
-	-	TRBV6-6	CASSPGGGGVTDTQYF
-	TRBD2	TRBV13	CASSRALAGGYSYNEQFF
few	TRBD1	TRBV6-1	CASSELGTGTSGYTF
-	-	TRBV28	CASSLGLGGYSTDTQYF
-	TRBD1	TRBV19	CASHGWTGYNEQFF
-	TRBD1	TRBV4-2	CASSPQGTGAHGEKLFF
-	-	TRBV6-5	CASSPPRSGEQYF
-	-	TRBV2	CASSWDMGEAFF
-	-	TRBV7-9	CASSLGSTGQPQHF
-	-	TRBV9	CASSTGVGGETQYF